These T cell receptor beta chains were read from a single sample in a study of T-cell memory formation after mild COVID-19. MiXCR, run by TCRdb on the 5' RACE reads, gives a single entry per CDR3 protein. The sample comprises about 110,000 distinct CDR3 sequences, about a sixth of which are singletons, and around 5.1% rests with the top ten. The sample comprised PBMCs or a T cell subset sorted from them (not recorded which). Every receptor here comes from a man aged 18 to 30 who had mild COVID-19 (a few samples of this study predate the infection). Cell type and time point are not known. CDR3s include the opening cysteine and the closing phenylalanine or tryptophan. D genes are given only for firm matches. Clone size, where shown, is once, few, many, or a class for clones that have expanded.

>TRBJ2-3|TRBV9|TRBD2|few
TGTGCCAGCAGCGTAGAAGGGAGGGGCACAGATACGCAGTATTTT
CASSVEGRGTDTQYF
>TRBJ1-5|TRBV15|-|few
TGTGCCACCAGCAGAGACGGGAATCAGCCCCAGCATTTT
CATSRDGNQPQHF
>TRBJ2-3|TRBV20-1|-|few
TGCAGTGCTAGCGATAAAACAGATACGCAGTATTTT
CSASDKTDTQYF
>TRBJ2-3|TRBV24-1|-|-
TGTGCCACCAGTGGCCAGGCAGATACGCAGTATTTT
CATSGQADTQYF
>TRBJ1-5|TRBV7-6|-|few
TGTGCCAGCAGCTTAGCCAGTGGCCTAAACCAGCCCCAGCATTTT
CASSLASGLNQPQHF
>TRBJ2-7|TRBV6-5|-|many
TGTGCCAGCAGTTACCGGCAGACAGCCGGTGTCGAGCAGTACTTC
CASSYRQTAGVEQYF
>TRBJ2-1|TRBV7-2|TRBD1|many
TGTGCCAGCAGCTCGGACAGGAATTCCTACAATGAGCAGTTCTTC
CASSSDRNSYNEQFF
>TRBJ1-2|TRBV19|-|few
TGTGCCAGTAGTATCGGACAGCGTTCTAGTGGCTACACCTTC
CASSIGQRSSGYTF
>TRBJ2-7|TRBV5-1|TRBD1|few
TGCGCCAGCAGTGGAAGACAGGGGAGTCACGAGCAGTACTTC
CASSGRQGSHEQYF
>TRBJ1-1|TRBV5-1|-|-
TGCGCCAGCAGCTACCGGACGGACACTGAAGCTTTCTTT
CASSYRTDTEAFF